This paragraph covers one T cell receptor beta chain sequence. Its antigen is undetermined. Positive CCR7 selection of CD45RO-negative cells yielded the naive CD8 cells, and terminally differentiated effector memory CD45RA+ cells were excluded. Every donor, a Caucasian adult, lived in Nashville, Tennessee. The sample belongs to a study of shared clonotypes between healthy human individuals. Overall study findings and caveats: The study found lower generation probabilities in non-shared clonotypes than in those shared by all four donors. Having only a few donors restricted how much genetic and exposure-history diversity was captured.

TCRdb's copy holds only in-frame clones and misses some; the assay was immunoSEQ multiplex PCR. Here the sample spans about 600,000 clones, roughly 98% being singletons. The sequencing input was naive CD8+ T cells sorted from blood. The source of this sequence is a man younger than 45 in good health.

In DNA form, the CDR3 reads TGTGCCAGCAGCCATAACGGCGGGGATAGCTCCTACAATGAGCAGTTCTTC. It yields the protein CASSHNGGDSSYNEQFF. The chain uses TRBV13 and TRBJ2-1, with TRBD2 as a possible D gene (6 bases). Germline values: CDR1 PRHDT, CDR2 FYEKMQ (reference sequence). The V end was cut by 5 bases, the J end by 0 bases, with 17 bases between. This CDR3 has 17 residues.